This T cell receptor (beta chain) was profiled in a study of sequential checkpoint blockade in melanoma. The wider study: 75 to 95 pretreatment tumor DNA samples were TCRβ immunosequenced. After nivolumab or ipilimumab alone, twenty-two patients had week-13 rebiopsies.

Trimming shortened V by 8 bases and J by 4 bases, and 11 bases separated the two germline ends. CDR1 is LNHDA and CDR2 is SQIVND in the germline V gene (reference sequence). The CDR3 spans 12 residues. Treatment here: randomized to nivolumab then ipilimumab (arm A) or the reverse (arm B). None of the patients previously received DNA-damaging chemotherapy. Notes on this clone: Its antigen remains unidentified.

Study results and limitations: T-cell fraction and clonality followed PD-L1 and CD8+ counts, not mutational load.

TCRdb's copy holds only in-frame clones and misses some; the assay was immunoSEQ multiplex PCR. The sample holds under 2,000 clones, 20% to 25% seen once. The chain employs TRBV19 and TRBJ1-2; D is uncertain. Sequenced material: tumor tissue (inferred from file names), taken from a patient given nivolumab and ipilimumab in sequence. The origin of this receptor is a human donor with melanoma. Written as DNA, the CDR3 is TGTGCCAGTTGGACCCTCGGCTATGGCTACACCTTC. Its translation is CASWTLGYGYTF.